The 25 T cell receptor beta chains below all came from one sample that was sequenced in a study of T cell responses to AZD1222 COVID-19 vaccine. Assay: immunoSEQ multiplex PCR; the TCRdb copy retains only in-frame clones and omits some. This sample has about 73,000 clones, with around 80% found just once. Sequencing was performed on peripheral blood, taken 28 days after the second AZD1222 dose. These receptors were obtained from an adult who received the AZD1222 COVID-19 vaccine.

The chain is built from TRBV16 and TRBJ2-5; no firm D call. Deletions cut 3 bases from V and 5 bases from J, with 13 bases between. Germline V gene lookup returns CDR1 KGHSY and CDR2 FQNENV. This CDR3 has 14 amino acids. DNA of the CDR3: TGTGCCAGCAGCCACACCGGAAGGTGGGAGACCCAGTACTTC. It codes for CASSHTGRWETQYF.

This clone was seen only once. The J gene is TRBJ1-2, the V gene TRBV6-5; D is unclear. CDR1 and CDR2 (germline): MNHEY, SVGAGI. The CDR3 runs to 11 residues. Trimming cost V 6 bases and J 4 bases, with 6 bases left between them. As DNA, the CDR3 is TGTGCCAGCAGGAACATCTATGGCTACACCTTC. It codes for CASRNIYGYTF.

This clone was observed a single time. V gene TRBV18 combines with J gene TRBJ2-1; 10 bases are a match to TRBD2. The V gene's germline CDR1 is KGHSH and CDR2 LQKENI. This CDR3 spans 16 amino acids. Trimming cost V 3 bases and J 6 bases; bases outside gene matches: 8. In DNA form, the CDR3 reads TGTGCCAGCTCACCCCCCAGCGGGGGGGCTGCCAATGAGCAGTTCTTC. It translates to CASSPPSGGAANEQFF.

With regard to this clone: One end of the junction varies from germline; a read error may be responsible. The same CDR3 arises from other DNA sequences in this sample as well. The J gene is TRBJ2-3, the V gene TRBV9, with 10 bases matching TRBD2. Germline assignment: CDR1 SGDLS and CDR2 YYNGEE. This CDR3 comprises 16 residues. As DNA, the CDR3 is TGCGCCAGCAGCATAACTAGCGGGGCGGTGGGAGATACGCAGTATTTT. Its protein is CASSITSGAVGDTQYF.

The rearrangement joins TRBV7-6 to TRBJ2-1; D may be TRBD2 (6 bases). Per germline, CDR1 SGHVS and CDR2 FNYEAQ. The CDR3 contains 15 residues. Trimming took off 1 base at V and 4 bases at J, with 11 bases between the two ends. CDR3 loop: CASSLDAGNYNEQFF. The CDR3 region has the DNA TGTGCCAGCAGCTTAGACGCGGGGAATTACAATGAGCAGTTCTTC. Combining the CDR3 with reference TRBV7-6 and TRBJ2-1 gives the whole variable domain GAGVSQSPRYKVTKRGQDVALRCDPISGHVSLYWYRQALGQGPEFLTYFNYEAQQDKSGLPNDRFSAERPEGSISTLTIQRTEQRDSAMYRCASSLDAGNYNEQFFGPGTRLTVL.

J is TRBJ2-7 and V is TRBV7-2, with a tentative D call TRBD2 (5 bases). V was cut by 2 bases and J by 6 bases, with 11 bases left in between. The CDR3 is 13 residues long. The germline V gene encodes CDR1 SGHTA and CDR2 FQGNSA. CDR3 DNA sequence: TGTGCCAGCAGCTTAAGTCTAGCATCCGAGCAGTACTTC. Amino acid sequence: CASSLSLASEQYF.

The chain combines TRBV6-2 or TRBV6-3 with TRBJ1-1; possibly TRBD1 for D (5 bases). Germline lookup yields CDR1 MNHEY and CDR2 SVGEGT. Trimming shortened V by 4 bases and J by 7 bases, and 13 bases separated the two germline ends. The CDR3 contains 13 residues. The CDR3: CASSWTMGYEAFF. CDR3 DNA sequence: TGTGCCAGCAGTTGGACAATGGGATATGAAGCTTTCTTT.

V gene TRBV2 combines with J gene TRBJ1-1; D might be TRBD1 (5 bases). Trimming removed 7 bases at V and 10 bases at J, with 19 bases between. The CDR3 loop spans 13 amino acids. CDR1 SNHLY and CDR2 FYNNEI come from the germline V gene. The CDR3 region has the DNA TGTGCCAGCATGGAAGCCTCAGGGTTCGTAGCTTTCTTT. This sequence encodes CASMEASGFVAFF.

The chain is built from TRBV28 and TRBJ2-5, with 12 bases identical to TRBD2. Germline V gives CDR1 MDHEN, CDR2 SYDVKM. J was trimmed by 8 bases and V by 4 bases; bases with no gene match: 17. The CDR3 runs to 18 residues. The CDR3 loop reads CASSSQLLTSGSVITQYF. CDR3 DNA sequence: TGTGCCAGCAGTTCCCAGCTCCTGACTAGCGGGAGTGTGATAACCCAGTACTTC.

The CDR3 spells CATSGGEGTDTQYF. The CDR3 region has the DNA TGTGCCACCAGTGGTGGGGAGGGAACAGATACGCAGTATTTT. The V and J genes are TRBV24-1 and TRBJ2-3; 7 positions match TRBD2. Germline V CDR1 and CDR2: KGHDR, SFDVKD. The CDR3 covers 14 residues. Losses at the gene ends were 5 bases for V and 3 bases for J; bases not matched to a gene: 4.

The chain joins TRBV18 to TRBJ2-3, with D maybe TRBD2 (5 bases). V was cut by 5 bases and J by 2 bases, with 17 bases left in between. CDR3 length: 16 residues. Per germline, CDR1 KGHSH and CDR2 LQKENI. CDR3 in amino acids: CASSTSTGSITDTQYF. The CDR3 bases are TGTGCCAGCTCAACCAGTACGGGGAGCATCACAGATACGCAGTATTTT.

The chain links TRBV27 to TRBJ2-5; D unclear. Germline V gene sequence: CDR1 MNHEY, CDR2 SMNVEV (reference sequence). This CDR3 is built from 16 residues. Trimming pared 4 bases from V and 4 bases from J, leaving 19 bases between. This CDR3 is CASSYTRALGIETQYF. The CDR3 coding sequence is TGTGCCAGCAGTTACACCCGGGCCCTAGGAATAGAGACCCAGTACTTC.

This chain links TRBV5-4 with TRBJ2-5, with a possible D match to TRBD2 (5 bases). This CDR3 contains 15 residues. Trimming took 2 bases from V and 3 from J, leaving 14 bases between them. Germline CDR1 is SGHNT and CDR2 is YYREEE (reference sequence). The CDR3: CASSFRGLAEETQYF. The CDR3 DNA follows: TGTGCCAGCAGCTTCCGCGGGCTAGCTGAAGAGACCCAGTACTTC.

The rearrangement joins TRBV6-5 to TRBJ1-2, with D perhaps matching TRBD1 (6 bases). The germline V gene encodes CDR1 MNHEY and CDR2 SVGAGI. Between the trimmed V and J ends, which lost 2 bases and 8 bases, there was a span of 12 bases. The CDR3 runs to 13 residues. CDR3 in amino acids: CASSYPRGQGYTF. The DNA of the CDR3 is TGTGCCAGCAGTTACCCGCGGGGGCAGGGCTACACCTTC.

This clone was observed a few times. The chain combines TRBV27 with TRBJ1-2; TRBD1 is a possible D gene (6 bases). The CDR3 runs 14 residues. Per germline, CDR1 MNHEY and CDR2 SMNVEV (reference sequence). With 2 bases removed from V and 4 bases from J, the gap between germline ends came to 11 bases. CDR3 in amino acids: CASSLKGGVYGYTF. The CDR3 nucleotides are TGTGCCAGCAGTTTAAAGGGGGGCGTCTATGGCTACACCTTC.

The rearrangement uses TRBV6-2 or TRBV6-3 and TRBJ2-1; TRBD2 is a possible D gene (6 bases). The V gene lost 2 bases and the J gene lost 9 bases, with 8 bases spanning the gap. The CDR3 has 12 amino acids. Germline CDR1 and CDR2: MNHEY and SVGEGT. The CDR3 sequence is CASSYTAGEQFF. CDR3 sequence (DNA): TGTGCCAGCAGTTACACAGCGGGTGAGCAGTTCTTC.

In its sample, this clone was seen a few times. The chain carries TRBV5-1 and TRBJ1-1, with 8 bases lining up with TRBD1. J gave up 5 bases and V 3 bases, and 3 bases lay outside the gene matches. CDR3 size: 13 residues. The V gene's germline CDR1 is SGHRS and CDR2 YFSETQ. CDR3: CASSSTGGTEAFF. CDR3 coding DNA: TGCGCCAGCAGCTCTACAGGGGGGACTGAAGCTTTCTTT.

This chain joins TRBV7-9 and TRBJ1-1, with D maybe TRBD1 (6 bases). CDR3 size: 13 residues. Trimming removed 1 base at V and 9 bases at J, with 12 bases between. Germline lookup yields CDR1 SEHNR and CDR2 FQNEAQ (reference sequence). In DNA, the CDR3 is TGTGCCAGCAGCTTAGTAGGGGGACAACAAGCTTTCTTT. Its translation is CASSLVGGQQAFF.

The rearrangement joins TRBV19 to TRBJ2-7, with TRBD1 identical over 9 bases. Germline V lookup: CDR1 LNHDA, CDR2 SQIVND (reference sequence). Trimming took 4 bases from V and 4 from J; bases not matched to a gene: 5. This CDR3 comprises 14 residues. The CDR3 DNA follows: TGTGCCAGTAGTACGGGACAGGGCGTATACGAGCAGTACTTC. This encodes CASSTGQGVYEQYF.

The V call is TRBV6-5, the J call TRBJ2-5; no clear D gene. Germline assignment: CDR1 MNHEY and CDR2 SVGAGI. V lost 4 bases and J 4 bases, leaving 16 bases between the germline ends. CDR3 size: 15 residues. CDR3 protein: CASSSDAGRTETQYF. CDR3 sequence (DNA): TGTGCCAGCAGTTCTGACGCCGGTCGGACAGAGACCCAGTACTTC.

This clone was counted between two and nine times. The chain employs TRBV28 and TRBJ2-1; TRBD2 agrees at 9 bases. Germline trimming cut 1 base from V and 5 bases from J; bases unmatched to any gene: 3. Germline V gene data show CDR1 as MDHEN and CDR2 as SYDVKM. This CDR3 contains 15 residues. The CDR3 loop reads CASSLLAGVHNEQFF. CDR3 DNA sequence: TGTGCCAGCAGTTTATTAGCGGGGGTACACAATGAGCAGTTCTTC.

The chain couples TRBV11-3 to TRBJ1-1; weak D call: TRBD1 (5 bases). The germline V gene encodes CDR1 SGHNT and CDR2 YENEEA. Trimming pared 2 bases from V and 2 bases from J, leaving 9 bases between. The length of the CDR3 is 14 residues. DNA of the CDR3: TGTGCCAGCAGCTTAACAGGCGTTAACACTGAAGCTTTCTTT. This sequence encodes CASSLTGVNTEAFF.

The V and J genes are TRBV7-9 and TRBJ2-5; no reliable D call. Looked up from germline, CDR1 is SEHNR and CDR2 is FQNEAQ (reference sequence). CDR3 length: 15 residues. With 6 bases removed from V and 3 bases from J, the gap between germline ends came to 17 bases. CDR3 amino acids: CASSLVLTTEETQYF. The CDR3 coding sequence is TGTGCCAGCAGTCTGGTGCTGACAACCGAAGAGACCCAGTACTTC.

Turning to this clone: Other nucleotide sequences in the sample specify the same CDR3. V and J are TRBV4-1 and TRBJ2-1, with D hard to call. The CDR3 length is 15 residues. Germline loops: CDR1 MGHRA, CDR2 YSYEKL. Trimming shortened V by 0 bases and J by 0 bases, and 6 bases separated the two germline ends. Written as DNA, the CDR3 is TGCGCCAGCAGCCAAGAGGGTCGCTCCTACAATGAGCAGTTCTTC. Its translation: CASSQEGRSYNEQFF.

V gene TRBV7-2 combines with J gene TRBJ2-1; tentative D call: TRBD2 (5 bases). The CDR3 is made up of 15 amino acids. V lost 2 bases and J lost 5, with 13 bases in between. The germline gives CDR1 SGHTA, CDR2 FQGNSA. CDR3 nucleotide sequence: TGTGCCAGCAGCTTAATCGCTAGCAGCGACAATGAGCAGTTCTTC. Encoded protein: CASSLIASSDNEQFF.